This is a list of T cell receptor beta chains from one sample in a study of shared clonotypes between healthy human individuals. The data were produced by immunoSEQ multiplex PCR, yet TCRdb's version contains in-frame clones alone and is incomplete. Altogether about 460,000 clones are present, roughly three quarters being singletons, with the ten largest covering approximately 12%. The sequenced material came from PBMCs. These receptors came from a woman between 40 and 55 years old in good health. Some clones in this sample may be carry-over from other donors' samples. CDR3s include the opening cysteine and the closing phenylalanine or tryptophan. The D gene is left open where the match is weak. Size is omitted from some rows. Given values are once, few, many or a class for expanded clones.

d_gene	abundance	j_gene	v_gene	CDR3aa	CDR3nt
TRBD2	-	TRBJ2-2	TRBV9	CASSPLLAGTNTGELFF	TGTGCCAGCAGCCCCCTGTTAGCGGGGACGAACACCGGGGAGCTGTTTTTT
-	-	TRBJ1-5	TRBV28	CASSLAQGDQPQHF	TGTGCCAGCAGTTTAGCGCAGGGTGATCAGCCCCAGCATTTT
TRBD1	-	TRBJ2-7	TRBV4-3	CASSRWTGLGSYEQYF	TGCGCCAGCAGCCGCTGGACAGGGCTAGGGTCTTACGAGCAGTACTTC
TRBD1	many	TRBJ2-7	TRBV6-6	CASSYPDRGREQYF	TGTGCCAGCAGTTACCCTGACAGGGGACGGGAGCAGTACTTC
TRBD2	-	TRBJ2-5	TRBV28	CASRKPAGIQETQYF	TGTGCCAGCAGAAAACCAGCGGGGATCCAAGAGACCCAGTACTTC
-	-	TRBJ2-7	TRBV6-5	CASSPSTVHEQYF	TGTGCCAGCAGCCCATCGACTGTCCACGAGCAGTACTTC
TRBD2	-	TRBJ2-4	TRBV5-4	CASSSASGRAVNIQYF	TGTGCCAGCAGCTCTGCCAGCGGGAGGGCCGTAAACATTCAGTACTTC
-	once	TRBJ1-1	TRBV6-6	CASSWGRKDTEAFF	TGTGCCAGCAGTTGGGGGCGAAAGGACACTGAAGCTTTCTTT
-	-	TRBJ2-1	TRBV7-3	CASSPGGGEQFF	TGTGCCAGCAGCCCTGGGGGCGGAGAGCAGTTCTTC
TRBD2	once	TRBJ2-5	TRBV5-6	CASSFGPSGQQETQYF	TGTGCCAGCAGCTTTGGGCCTAGCGGACAACAAGAGACCCAGTACTTC
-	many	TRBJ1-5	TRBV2	CASSEGGQGNQPQHF	TGTGCCAGCAGTGAGGGGGGGCAGGGCAATCAGCCCCAGCATTTT
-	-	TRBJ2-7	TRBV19	CASSIALRGYEQYF	TGTGCCAGTAGTATTGCCTTGAGGGGGTACGAGCAGTACTTC
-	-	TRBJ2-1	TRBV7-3	CASSFSGRGEQFF	TGTGCCAGCAGCTTTTCGGGCCGTGGTGAGCAGTTCTTC
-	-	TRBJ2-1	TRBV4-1	CASSQVPGLRNNEQFF	TGCGCCAGCAGCCAAGTGCCGGGACTCCGGAACAATGAGCAGTTCTTC
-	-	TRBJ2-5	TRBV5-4	CASSSGTDPQETQYF	TGTGCCAGCAGCTCAGGGACGGACCCTCAAGAGACCCAGTACTTC
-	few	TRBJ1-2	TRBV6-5	CASSYTARGDGYTF	TGTGCCAGCAGTTATACTGCCCGGGGGGACGGCTACACCTTC
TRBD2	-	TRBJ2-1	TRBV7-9	CASRGTSGNNEQFF	TGTGCCAGCAGGGGGACTAGCGGGAACAATGAGCAGTTCTTC
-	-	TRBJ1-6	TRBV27	CASRWSPGANSPLHF	TGTGCCAGCCGATGGAGCCCGGGGGCAAATTCACCCCTCCACTTT
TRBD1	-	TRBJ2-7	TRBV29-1	CGVQGAFYEQYF	TGCGGCGTTCAGGGGGCGTTCTACGAGCAGTACTTC
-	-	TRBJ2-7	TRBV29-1	CSAVGGLFYEQYF	TGCAGCGCTGTGGGGGGCTTGTTCTACGAGCAGTACTTC
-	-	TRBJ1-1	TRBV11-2	CASSLGPEAFF	TGTGCCAGCAGCTTGGGGCCTGAAGCTTTCTTT
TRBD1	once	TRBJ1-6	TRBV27	CASSTGQGTEPLHF	TGTGCCAGCAGCACGGGACAGGGGACGGAACCCCTCCACTTT
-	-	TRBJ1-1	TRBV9	CASSVELGHNTEAFF	TGTGCCAGCAGCGTAGAGTTGGGACATAACACTGAAGCTTTCTTT
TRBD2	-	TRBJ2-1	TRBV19	CASSTSGRGSYNEQFF	TGTGCCAGTAGTACTAGCGGGAGGGGGTCCTACAATGAGCAGTTCTTC
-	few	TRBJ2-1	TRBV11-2	CASSLDRFGVTEQFF	TGTGCCAGCAGCTTAGATCGGTTCGGGGTGACTGAGCAGTTCTTC
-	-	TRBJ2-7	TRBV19	CASSMSQSLYEQYF	TGTGCCAGTAGTATGAGCCAGTCCCTCTACGAGCAGTACTTC
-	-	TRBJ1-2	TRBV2	CASSATGTPSRYGYTF	TGTGCCAGCAGCGCGACCGGGACTCCCTCCCGGTATGGCTACACCTTC
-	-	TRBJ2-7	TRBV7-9	CASTDPRGNPYEQYF	TGTGCCAGCACCGACCCCAGGGGAAATCCCTACGAGCAGTACTTC
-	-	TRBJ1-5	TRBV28	CASSPHRANQPQHF	TGTGCCAGCAGTCCTCACAGGGCCAATCAGCCCCAGCATTTT
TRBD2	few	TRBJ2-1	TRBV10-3	CAISDTSGRAGDEQFF	TGTGCCATCAGTGATACTAGCGGGAGGGCCGGGGATGAGCAGTTCTTC
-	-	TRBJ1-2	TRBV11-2	CASSLVLVGHKTF	TGTGCCAGCAGCTTAGTTTTGGTGGGACACAAAACTTTC
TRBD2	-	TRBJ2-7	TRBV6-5	CASRPSGGSYEQYF	TGTGCCAGCAGACCTAGCGGAGGCTCCTACGAGCAGTACTTC
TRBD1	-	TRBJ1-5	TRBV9	CASSAQGGSQPQHF	TGTGCCAGCAGCGCTCAGGGGGGCTCTCAGCCCCAGCATTTT
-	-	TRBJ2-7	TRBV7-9	CASSLTGRPAYEQYF	TGTGCCAGCAGTCTCACAGGGCGGCCCGCCTACGAGCAGTACTTC
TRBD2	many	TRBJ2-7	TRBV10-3	CAISETSGRYEQYF	TGTGCCATCAGTGAGACTAGCGGGAGGTACGAGCAGTACTTC